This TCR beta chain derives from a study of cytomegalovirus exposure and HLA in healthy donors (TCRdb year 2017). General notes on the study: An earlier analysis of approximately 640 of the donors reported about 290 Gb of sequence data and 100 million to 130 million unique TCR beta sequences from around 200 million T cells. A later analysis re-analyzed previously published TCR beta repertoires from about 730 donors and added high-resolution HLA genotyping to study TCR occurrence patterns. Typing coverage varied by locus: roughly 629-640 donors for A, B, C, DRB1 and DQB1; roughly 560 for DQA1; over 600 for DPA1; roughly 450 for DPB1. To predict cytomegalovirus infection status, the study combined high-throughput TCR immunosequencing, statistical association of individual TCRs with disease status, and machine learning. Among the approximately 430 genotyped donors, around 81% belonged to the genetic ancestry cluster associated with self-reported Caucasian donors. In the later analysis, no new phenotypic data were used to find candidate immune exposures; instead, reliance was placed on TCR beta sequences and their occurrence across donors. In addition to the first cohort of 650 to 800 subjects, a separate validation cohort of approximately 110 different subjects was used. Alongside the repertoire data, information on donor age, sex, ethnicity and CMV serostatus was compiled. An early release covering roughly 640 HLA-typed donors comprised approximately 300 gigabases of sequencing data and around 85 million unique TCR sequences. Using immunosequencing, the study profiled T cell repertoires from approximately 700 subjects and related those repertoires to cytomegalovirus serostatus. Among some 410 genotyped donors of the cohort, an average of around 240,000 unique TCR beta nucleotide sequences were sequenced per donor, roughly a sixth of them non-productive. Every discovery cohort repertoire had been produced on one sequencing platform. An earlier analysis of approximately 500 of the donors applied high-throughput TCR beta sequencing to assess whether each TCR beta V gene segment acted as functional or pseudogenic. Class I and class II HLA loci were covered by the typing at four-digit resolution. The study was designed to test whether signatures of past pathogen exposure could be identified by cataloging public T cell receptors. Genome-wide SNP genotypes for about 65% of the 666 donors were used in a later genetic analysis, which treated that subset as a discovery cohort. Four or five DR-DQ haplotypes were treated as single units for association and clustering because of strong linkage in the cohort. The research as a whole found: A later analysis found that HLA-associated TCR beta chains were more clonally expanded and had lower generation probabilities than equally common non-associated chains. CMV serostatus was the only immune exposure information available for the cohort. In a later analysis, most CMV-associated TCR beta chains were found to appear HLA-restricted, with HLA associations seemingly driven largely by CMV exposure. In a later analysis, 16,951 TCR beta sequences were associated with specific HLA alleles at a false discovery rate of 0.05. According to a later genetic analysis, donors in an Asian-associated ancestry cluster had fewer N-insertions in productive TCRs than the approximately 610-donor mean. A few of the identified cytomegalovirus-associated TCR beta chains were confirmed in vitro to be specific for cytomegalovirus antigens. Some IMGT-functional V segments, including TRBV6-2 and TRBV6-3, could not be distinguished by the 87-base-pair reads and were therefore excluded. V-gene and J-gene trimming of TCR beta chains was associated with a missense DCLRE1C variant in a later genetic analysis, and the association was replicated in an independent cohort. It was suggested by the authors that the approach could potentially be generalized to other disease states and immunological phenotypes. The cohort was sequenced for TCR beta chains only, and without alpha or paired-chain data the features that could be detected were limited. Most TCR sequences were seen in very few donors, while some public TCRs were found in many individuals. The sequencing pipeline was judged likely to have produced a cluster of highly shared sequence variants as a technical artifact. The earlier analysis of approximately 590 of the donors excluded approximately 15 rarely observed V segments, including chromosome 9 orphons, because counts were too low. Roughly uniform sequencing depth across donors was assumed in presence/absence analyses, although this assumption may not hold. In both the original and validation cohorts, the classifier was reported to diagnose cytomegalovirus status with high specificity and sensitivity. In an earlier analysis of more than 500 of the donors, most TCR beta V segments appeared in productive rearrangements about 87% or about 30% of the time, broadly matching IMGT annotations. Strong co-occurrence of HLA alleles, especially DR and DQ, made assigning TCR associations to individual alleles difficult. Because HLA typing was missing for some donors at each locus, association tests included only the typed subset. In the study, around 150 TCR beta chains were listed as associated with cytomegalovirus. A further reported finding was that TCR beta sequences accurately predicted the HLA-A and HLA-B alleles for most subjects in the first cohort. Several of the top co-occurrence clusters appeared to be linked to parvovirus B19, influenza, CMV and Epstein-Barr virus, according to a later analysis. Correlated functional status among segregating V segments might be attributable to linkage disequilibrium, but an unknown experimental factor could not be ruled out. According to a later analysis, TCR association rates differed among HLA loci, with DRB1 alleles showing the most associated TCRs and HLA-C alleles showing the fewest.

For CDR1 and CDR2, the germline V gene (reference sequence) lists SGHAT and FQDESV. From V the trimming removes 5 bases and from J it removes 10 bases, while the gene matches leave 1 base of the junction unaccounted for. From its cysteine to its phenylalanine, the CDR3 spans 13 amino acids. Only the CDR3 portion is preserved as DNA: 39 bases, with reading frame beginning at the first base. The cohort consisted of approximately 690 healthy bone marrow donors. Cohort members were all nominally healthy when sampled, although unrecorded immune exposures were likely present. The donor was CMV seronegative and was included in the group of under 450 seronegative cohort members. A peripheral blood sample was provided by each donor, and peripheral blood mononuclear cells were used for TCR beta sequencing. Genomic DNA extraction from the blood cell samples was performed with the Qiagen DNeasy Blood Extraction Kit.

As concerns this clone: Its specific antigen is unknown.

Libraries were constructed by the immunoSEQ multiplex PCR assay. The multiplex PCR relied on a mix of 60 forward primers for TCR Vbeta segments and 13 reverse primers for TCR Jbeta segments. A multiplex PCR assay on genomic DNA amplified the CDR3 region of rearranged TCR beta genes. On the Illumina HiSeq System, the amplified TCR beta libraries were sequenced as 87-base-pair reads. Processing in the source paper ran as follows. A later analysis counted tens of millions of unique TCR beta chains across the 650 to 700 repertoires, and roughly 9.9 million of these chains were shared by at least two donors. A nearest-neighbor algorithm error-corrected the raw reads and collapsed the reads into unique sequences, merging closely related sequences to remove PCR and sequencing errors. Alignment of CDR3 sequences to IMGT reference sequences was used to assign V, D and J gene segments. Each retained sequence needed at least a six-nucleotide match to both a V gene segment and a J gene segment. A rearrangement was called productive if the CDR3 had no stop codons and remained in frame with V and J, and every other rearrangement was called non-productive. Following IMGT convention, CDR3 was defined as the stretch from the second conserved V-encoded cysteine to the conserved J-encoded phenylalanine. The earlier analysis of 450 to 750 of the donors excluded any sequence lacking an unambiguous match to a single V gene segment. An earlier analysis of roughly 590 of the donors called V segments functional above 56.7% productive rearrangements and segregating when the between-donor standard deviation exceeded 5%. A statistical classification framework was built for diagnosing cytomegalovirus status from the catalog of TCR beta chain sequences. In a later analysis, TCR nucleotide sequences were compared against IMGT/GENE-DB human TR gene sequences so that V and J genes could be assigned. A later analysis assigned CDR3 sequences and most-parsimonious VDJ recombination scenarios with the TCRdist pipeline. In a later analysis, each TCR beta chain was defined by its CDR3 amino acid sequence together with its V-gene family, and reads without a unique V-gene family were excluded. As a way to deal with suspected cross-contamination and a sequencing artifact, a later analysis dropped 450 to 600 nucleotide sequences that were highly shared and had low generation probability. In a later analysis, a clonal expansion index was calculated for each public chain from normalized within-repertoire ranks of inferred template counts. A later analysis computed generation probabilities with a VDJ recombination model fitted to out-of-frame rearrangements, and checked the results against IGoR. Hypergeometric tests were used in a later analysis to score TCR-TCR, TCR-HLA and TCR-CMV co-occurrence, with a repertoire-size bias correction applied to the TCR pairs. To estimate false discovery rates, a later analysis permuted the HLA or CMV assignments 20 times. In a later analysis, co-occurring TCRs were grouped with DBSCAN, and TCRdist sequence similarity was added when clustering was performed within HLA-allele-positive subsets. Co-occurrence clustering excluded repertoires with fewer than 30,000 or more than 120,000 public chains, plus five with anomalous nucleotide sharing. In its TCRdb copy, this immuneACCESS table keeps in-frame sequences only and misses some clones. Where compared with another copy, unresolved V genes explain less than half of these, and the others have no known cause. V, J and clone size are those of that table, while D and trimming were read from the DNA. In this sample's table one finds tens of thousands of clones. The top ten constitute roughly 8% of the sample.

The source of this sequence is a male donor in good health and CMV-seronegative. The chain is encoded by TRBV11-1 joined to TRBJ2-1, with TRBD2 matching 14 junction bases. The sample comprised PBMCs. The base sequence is TGTGCCAGCAGCCGGACTAGCGGGAGGGAGCAGTTCTTC. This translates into CASSRTSGREQFF.